These 28 T cell receptor beta chains were all obtained from the same sample, sequenced in a study of cytomegalovirus exposure and HLA in healthy donors. This PCR relied on a set of 60 Vbeta primers and 13 Jbeta primers. Produced via immunoSEQ multiplex PCR; TCRdb's table is partial and in-frame only. The sample contains fewer than 250,000 clones, about 83% of which appear only once. Sequenced material: PBMCs. The receptor source for this set is a man between 35 and 55 years old in good health and CMV-seronegative.

The chain uses TRBV29-1 and TRBJ2-1; 7 bases are shared with TRBD2. This CDR3 is built from 14 residues. The V and J ends lost 1 base and 7 bases, in that order; junction bases with no gene match: 7. CDR1 and CDR2 from the germline V gene are SQVTM and ANQGSEA. The CDR3 here is CSVEGGGWENEQFF. Written as DNA, the CDR3 is TGCAGCGTTGAAGGCGGGGGATGGGAGAATGAGCAGTTCTTC.

This chain joins TRBV5-1 and TRBJ1-5, with D unresolved. The germline gives CDR1 SGHRS, CDR2 YFSETQ. The CDR3 is 13 amino acids. V was clipped by 4 bases and J by 2 bases, with 7 bases between them. CDR3 DNA sequence: TGCGCCAGCAGCCAAAATGGCAATCAGCCCCAGCATTTT. It yields the protein CASSQNGNQPQHF. Together with reference TRBV5-1 and TRBJ1-5, the CDR3 gives the full variable domain: KAGVTQTPRYLIKTRGQQVTLSCSPISGHRSVSWYQQTPGQGLQFLFEYFSETQRNKGNFPGRFSGRQFSNSRSEMNVSTLELGDSALYLCASSQNGNQPQHFGDGTRLSIL.

The chain joins TRBV7-3 to TRBJ2-2; 8 bases match TRBD2. With V trimmed by 2 bases and J by 5 bases, 4 bases remained unmatched. The CDR3 has 15 amino acids. Germline CDR1 SGHTA, CDR2 FQGTGA. CDR3 coding DNA: TGTGCCAGCAGCTTATTCAGCGGGAGAACCGGGGAGCTGTTTTTT. Translated, it gives CASSLFSGRTGELFF.

This clone was counted once. The chain combines TRBV28 with TRBJ2-1; the D gene is possibly TRBD2 (6 bases). V was shortened by 8 bases and J by 5 bases, with 19 bases between the two germline ends. Germline CDR1 is MDHEN and CDR2 is SYDVKM. This CDR3 region has 15 residues. The CDR3 coding sequence is TGTGCCAGCTGTGTTTTCTTCGGGAGCCACAATGAGCAGTTCTTC. Translation gives CASCVFFGSHNEQFF. Full variable domain (outside the CDR3, taken from reference TRBV28 and TRBJ2-1): DVKVTQSSRYLVKRTGEKVFLECVQDMDHENMFWYRQDPGLGLRLIYFSYDVKMKEKGDIPEGYSVSREKKERFSLILESASTNQTSMYLCASCVFFGSHNEQFFGPGTRLTVL.

V and J are TRBV30 and TRBJ1-1; D possibly corresponds to TRBD1 (5 bases). CDR1 and CDR2 (germline): GTSNPN, SVGIG (reference sequence). The V end was cut by 1 base, the J end by 5 bases, with 11 bases between. The CDR3 contains 13 residues. The CDR3 DNA reads as TGTGCCTGGAGTGGTCCAGGGAGGACTGAAGCTTTCTTT. Translated: CAWSGPGRTEAFF.

The chain is built from TRBV19 and TRBJ1-2; TRBD1 might be the D (6 bases). V was trimmed by 0 bases and J by 8 bases, leaving 16 bases between them. The germline gives CDR1 LNHDA, CDR2 SQIVND (reference sequence). This CDR3 spans 15 amino acids. The CDR3 sequence: CASSIDPRGAQGYTF. The CDR3 bases are TGTGCCAGTAGTATAGACCCTCGGGGGGCGCAAGGCTACACCTTC. Full variable domain (rest looked up from reference TRBV19 and TRBJ1-2): DGGITQSPKYLFRKEGQNVTLSCEQNLNHDAMYWYRQDPGQGLRLIYYSQIVNDFQKGDIAEGYSVSREKKESFPLTVTSAQKNPTAFYLCASSIDPRGAQGYTFGSGTRLTVV.

The V gene is TRBV2, the J gene TRBJ2-2; 7 bases agree with TRBD1. The CDR3 runs to 14 residues. The germline V gene has CDR1 SNHLY and CDR2 FYNNEI. V trimming: 6 bases; J trimming: 2 bases; junction bases outside the gene matches: 3. The CDR3 sequence: CASRGQTNTGELFF. In DNA form, the CDR3 reads TGTGCCAGCAGGGGACAGACCAACACCGGGGAGCTGTTTTTT.

This chain uses TRBV6-5 with TRBJ1-2; perhaps TRBD1 as D (6 bases). The germline V gene encodes CDR1 MNHEY and CDR2 SVGAGI. The CDR3 is made up of 12 amino acids. Trimming cost V 2 bases and J 6 bases, with 7 bases left between them. The DNA of the CDR3 is TGTGCCAGCAGTTACACAGGGAATGGCTACACCTTC. Amino acid sequence: CASSYTGNGYTF.

The chain couples TRBV27 to TRBJ2-1; TRBD1 agrees at 9 bases. Germline CDR1 MNHEY, CDR2 SMNVEV (reference sequence). The CDR3 loop spans 17 amino acids. V shed 5 bases and J 4 bases; nucleotides not matched to a gene: 12. This CDR3 reads CASSPDRGTQPYNEQFF. The CDR3 DNA follows: TGTGCCAGCAGTCCCGACAGGGGGACTCAACCTTACAATGAGCAGTTCTTC.

The chain combines TRBV19 with TRBJ2-6, with D unresolved. This CDR3 contains 15 residues. Germline CDR1 reads LNHDA; CDR2 reads SQIVND (reference sequence). Trimming shortened V by 5 bases and J by 4 bases, and 12 bases separated the two germline ends. CDR3 coding DNA: TGTGCCAGTAGTTTCCCTGGGCCGGGGGCCAACGTCCTGACTTTC. It is translated as CASSFPGPGANVLTF.

This rearrangement joins TRBV7-2 to TRBJ2-7; no firm D call. The germline V and J ends were trimmed by 0 bases and 1 base, with 10 bases remaining between them. Germline V lookup: CDR1 SGHTA, CDR2 FQGNSA. The CDR3 loop spans 15 amino acids. The DNA of the CDR3 is TGTGCCAGCAGCTTAGCGGGCCCCGAGTCCTACGAGCAGTACTTC. This sequence encodes CASSLAGPESYEQYF. Using reference TRBV7-2 and TRBJ2-7 for the parts outside the CDR3, the full variable domain is GAGVSQSPSNKVTEKGKDVELRCDPISGHTALYWYRQSLGQGLEFLIYFQGNSAPDKSGLPSDRFSAERTGGSVSTLTIQRTQQEDSAVYLCASSLAGPESYEQYFGPGTRLTVT.

The chain couples TRBV4-1 to TRBJ2-5; D unclear. The V end was cut by 6 bases, the J end by 4 bases, with 6 bases between. The CDR3 covers 11 residues. Germline V gene lookup returns CDR1 MGHRA and CDR2 YSYEKL. The CDR3 region has the DNA TGCGCCAGCAGTACTGGAGAGACCCAGTACTTC. The encoded protein is CASSTGETQYF.

The chain couples TRBV4-2 to TRBJ1-3; D may be TRBD1 (5 bases). From germline, CDR1 is LGHNA and CDR2 YNFKEQ. The CDR3 covers 15 residues. The germline V and J ends were trimmed by 3 bases and 4 bases, with 13 bases remaining between them. The CDR3 region is CASSQPGGYGNTIYF. CDR3 nucleotide sequence: TGTGCCAGCAGCCAGCCCGGGGGGTACGGAAACACCATATATTTT.

This clone was recorded a few times. The chain links TRBV5-1 to TRBJ2-7, with a weak D call TRBD1 (5 bases). V lost 1 base to trimming and J lost 7 bases, with 12 bases between them. The CDR3 has 13 residues. CDR1 is SGHRS, CDR2 YFSETQ, per germline. This CDR3 reads CASSLRGLGEQYF. In DNA form, the CDR3 reads TGCGCCAGCAGCTTGAGGGGTTTAGGAGAGCAGTACTTC.

This rearrangement joins TRBV5-1 to TRBJ2-2; D not certain. V lost 2 bases and J 4 bases, leaving 12 bases between the germline ends. The CDR3 is 15 residues long. Germline values: CDR1 SGHRS, CDR2 YFSETQ. This CDR3 is CASSFQFAATGELFF. CDR3 sequence (DNA): TGCGCCAGCAGCTTTCAATTTGCGGCCACCGGGGAGCTGTTTTTT.

The V gene is TRBV5-8, the J gene TRBJ2-3; tentatively, D is TRBD2 (6 bases). This CDR3 has 15 residues. Germline assignment: CDR1 SGHTS and CDR2 YDEGEE. The germline V and J ends were trimmed by 2 bases and 4 bases, with 14 bases remaining between them. CDR3 bases: TGTGCCAGCAGCTTCGCGGGAACGAAGGCAGATACGCAGTATTTT. This codes for CASSFAGTKADTQYF.

The chain uses TRBV21-1 and TRBJ2-7; the tabulated D call, TRBD1, remains unverified against the DNA. TRBV21-1 has pseudogene status. This CDR3 has 16 residues. The CDR3 coding sequence is TGTGCCAGCAGCAAAGTCCCGACAGGGGCACATTACGAGCAGTACTTC. This translates into CASSKVPTGAHYEQYF.

The chain combines TRBV28 with TRBJ2-2; 8 bases line up with TRBD2. The V and J ends lost 7 bases and 0 bases, in that order; junction bases with no gene match: 7. Germline V gene lookup returns CDR1 MDHEN and CDR2 SYDVKM. The CDR3 has 16 residues. CDR3 coding DNA: TGTGCCAGCACCCGCAGCGGGAGCGCGAACACCGGGGAGCTGTTTTTT. Encoded protein: CASTRSGSANTGELFF. Variable domain in full (rest from reference TRBV28 and TRBJ2-2): DVKVTQSSRYLVKRTGEKVFLECVQDMDHENMFWYRQDPGLGLRLIYFSYDVKMKEKGDIPEGYSVSREKKERFSLILESASTNQTSMYLCASTRSGSANTGELFFGEGSRLTVL.

This chain links TRBV4-1 with TRBJ1-2, with D perhaps TRBD1 (5 bases). CDR1 and CDR2 (germline): MGHRA, YSYEKL. The CDR3 extends over 16 amino acids. V was pared by 0 bases and J by 3 bases, with 14 bases between. Written as DNA, the CDR3 is TGCGCCAGCAGCCAAGAGGGGGGACGGCTCTACTATGGCTACACCTTC. Translating it yields CASSQEGGRLYYGYTF.

The chain carries TRBV6-4 and TRBJ1-3, with no clear D. The germline V and J ends were trimmed by 1 base and 3 bases, with 28 bases remaining between them. CDR1 and CDR2 (germline): MRHNA, SNTAGT. This CDR3 has 21 amino acids. The CDR3 sequence is CASSDWRVFRKHCTRGNTIYF. The CDR3 nucleotides are TGTGCCAGCAGTGACTGGAGGGTTTTCAGAAAACACTGTACCCGTGGAAACACCATATATTTT.

This sequence joins TRBV5-6 and TRBJ2-7; a possible D gene is TRBD1 (7 bases). V lost 3 bases to trimming and J lost 7 bases, with 17 bases between them. The CDR3 is 14 amino acids. The germline gives CDR1 SGHDT, CDR2 YYEEEE. In DNA form, the CDR3 reads TGTGCCAGCAGCTCACAGGGGTTAGGGAGGGAGCAGTACTTC. It translates to CASSSQGLGREQYF. Filled out from reference TRBV5-6 and TRBJ2-7, the complete variable domain reads DAGVTQSPTHLIKTRGQQVTLRCSPKSGHDTVSWYQQALGQGPQFIFQYYEEEERQRGNFPDRFSGHQFPNYSSELNVNALLLGDSALYLCASSSQGLGREQYFGPGTRLTVT.

This sequence joins TRBV27 and TRBJ1-2; 8 positions agree with TRBD1. Germline loops: CDR1 MNHEY, CDR2 SMNVEV (reference sequence). This CDR3 is built from 14 residues. Trimming cost V 8 bases and J 2 bases; bases outside gene matches: 7. The CDR3 here is CASSDRGGNYGYTF. Written as DNA, the CDR3 is TGTGCCAGCTCCGACAGGGGAGGAAACTATGGCTACACCTTC.

The chain recombines TRBV11-2 with TRBJ2-7; 11 positions match TRBD2. V trimming: 5 bases; J trimming: 4 bases; junction bases outside the gene matches: 7. The CDR3 covers 15 residues. Germline V gene sequence: CDR1 SGHAT, CDR2 FQNNGV. Here the CDR3 DNA reads TGTGCCAGCAGCCCGGTGGTAGCGGGAGGGTACGAGCAGTACTTC. The encoded protein is CASSPVVAGGYEQYF.

V and J are TRBV6-4 and TRBJ1-2; no reliable D call. Germline V lookup: CDR1 MRHNA, CDR2 SNTAGT. The CDR3 totals 15 residues. Trimming removed 4 bases at V and 2 bases at J, with 14 bases between. The chain's CDR3 is CASSASGVSNYGYTF. CDR3 bases: TGTGCCAGCAGTGCTTCCGGGGTCAGCAACTATGGCTACACCTTC.

The genes are TRBV5-1 and TRBJ2-1; no reliable D call. CDR3 size: 16 residues. In germline, CDR1 is SGHRS, CDR2 YFSETQ. V was shortened by 0 bases and J by 0 bases, with 10 bases between the two germline ends. This CDR3 is CASSLGAGSSYNEQFF. In nucleotides, the CDR3 is TGCGCCAGCAGCTTGGGGGCAGGTAGCTCCTACAATGAGCAGTTCTTC. Full variable domain (outside the CDR3, taken from reference TRBV5-1 and TRBJ2-1): KAGVTQTPRYLIKTRGQQVTLSCSPISGHRSVSWYQQTPGQGLQFLFEYFSETQRNKGNFPGRFSGRQFSNSRSEMNVSTLELGDSALYLCASSLGAGSSYNEQFFGPGTRLTVL.

This clone was recorded once. The chain couples TRBV19 to TRBJ1-6, with TRBD1 as a possible D gene (6 bases). Germline assignment: CDR1 LNHDA and CDR2 SQIVND (reference sequence). This CDR3 spans 14 amino acids. The ends were cut back, 7 bases at V and 6 bases at J, with 13 bases in the middle. DNA for the CDR3: TGTGCCAGTACCCAGACAGGCTTTAATTCACCCCTCCACTTT. Residues: CASTQTGFNSPLHF.

The rearrangement links TRBV11-2 to TRBJ2-7; a possible D gene is TRBD1 (5 bases). The V gene lost 5 bases and the J gene lost 3 bases, with 11 bases spanning the gap. This CDR3 spans 13 amino acids. Germline CDR1 is SGHAT and CDR2 is FQNNGV. The CDR3 loop is CASSQPQGYEQYF. The CDR3 DNA reads as TGTGCCAGCAGCCAACCCCAGGGCTACGAGCAGTACTTC.

The gene calls are TRBV19 and TRBJ1-1; TRBD1 matches 9 bases. Trimming took 3 bases from V and 0 from J; bases not matched to a gene: 5. The germline CDR1 and CDR2 sequences are LNHDA and SQIVND (reference sequence). The CDR3 is made up of 16 amino acids. CDR3 nucleotide sequence: TGTGCCAGTAGTATTGGGACAGGGACAATGAACACTGAAGCTTTCTTT. Amino acids: CASSIGTGTMNTEAFF.